Listed here are 2 T cell receptor beta chains from one sample, sequenced in a study of tumor and adjacent non-tumor tissue in lung cancer. TCRbeta libraries were built with three rounds of nested PCR, modified from ARM-PCR. A single record per CDR3 protein comes from TCRdb applying MiXCR to the multiplex PCR reads. The sample includes some 200,000 distinct CDR3 sequences, less than 80% of them seen just once. This sample's RNA came from whole unsorted tissue. Material for sequencing was lung tumor tissue. The receptor set was obtained from a man in his fifties or sixties with non-small cell lung cancer.

About this clonotype: A read error may account for a junction end that differs from germline. The chain joins TRBV4-2 to TRBJ1-4, with unresolved D. The length of the CDR3 is 16 residues. The germline gives CDR1 LGHNA, CDR2 YNFKEQ. CDR3 in DNA: TGTGCGAGCAGCCAAGAGACGGGGAGAACTAAAGAAAAACTGTTTTTT. Translating it yields CASSQETGRTKEKLFF.

Note on this clonotype: This CDR3 fails to terminate in the conserved phenylalanine or tryptophan, so it likely reflects a read error. V is TRBV11-2 and J is TRBJ2-1, with 7 bases fitting TRBD2. The CDR3 loop spans 15 amino acids. CDR1 and CDR2 from the germline V gene are SGHAT and FQNNGV. CDR3 nucleotide sequence: TGTGCCAGTAGCTTAGATGGGGGGGGGTACAATGAGCAGTTCTTA. This codes for CASSLDGGGYNEQFL.